This TCR beta chain was documented in a study of blood T cell repertoires in COVID-19. V lost 9 bases and J 1 base, leaving 19 bases between the germline ends. CDR1 and CDR2 (germline): SNHLY, FYNNEI. The CDR3 length is 16 residues. Using immunoSEQ multiplex PCR, the repertoire was profiled, and TCRdb retains in-frame clones only, with some absent. This table has 140,000 or so clones, 84% appearing once. The rearrangement uses TRBV2 and TRBJ1-5; D possibly corresponds to TRBD1 (6 bases). The clonotype comes from a woman in her forties or fifties with acute COVID-19. Sequencing input: PBMCs or T cells enriched from blood (not recorded which). The CDR3, as DNA: TGTGCCAGTTCCGGGACACCAAGTGGAAGCAATCAGCCCCAGCATTTT. This translates into CASSGTPSGSNQPQHF.